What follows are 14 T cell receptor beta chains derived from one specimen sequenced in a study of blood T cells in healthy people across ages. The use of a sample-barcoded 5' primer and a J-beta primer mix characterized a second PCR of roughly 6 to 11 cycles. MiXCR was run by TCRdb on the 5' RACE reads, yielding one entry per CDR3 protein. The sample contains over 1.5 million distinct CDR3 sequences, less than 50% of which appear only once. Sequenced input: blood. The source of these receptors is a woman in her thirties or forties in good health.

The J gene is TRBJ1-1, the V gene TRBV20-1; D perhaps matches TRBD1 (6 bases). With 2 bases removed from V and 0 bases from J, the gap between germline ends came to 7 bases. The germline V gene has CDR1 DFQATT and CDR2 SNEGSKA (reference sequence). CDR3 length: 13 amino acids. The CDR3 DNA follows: TGCAGTGCTAGATGGACAGTGAACACTGAAGCTTTCTTT. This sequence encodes CSARWTVNTEAFF.

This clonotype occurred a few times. CDR3 sequence (DNA): TGCGCCAGCAGTGAACAGGGTTGGAATGAGCAGTTCTTC. It yields the protein CASSEQGWNEQFF. The J gene is TRBJ2-1, the V gene TRBV10-1; maybe TRBD1 (6 bases). Germline CDR1 and CDR2: WNHNN and SYGVQD (reference sequence). The V gene lost 3 bases and the J gene lost 7 bases, with 10 bases spanning the gap. The CDR3 length is 13 residues.

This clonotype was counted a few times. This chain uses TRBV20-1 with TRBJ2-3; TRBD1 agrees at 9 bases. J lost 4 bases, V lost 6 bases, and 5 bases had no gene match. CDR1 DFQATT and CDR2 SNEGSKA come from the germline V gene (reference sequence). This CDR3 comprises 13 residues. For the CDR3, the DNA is TGCAGTGCCGACAGGGGGGTCGCAGATACGCAGTATTTT. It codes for CSADRGVADTQYF.

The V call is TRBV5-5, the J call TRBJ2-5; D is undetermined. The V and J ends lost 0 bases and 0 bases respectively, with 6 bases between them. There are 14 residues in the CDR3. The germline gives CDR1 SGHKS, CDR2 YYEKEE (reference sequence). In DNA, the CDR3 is TGTGCCAGCAGCTTGGTACAGTACCAAGAGACCCAGTACTTC. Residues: CASSLVQYQETQYF. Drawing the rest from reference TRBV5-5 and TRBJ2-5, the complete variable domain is DAGVTQSPTHLIKTRGQQVTLRCSPISGHKSVSWYQQVLGQGPQFIFQYYEKEERGRGNFPDRFSARQFPNYSSELNVNALLLGDSALYLCASSLVQYQETQYFGPGTRLLVL.

The CDR3 nucleotides are TGCAGTGCTAGAGATGGAGGGCGAACTCCCAGCCCGCGCGAGCAGTACTTC. It specifies CSARDGGRTPSPREQYF. This rearrangement joins TRBV20-1 to TRBJ2-4; D perhaps matches TRBD2 (6 bases). The closer fit of TRBJ2-7 to the DNA end suggests the J call may be wrong. CDR1 DFQATT and CDR2 SNEGSKA come from the germline V gene (reference sequence). This CDR3 comprises 17 residues.

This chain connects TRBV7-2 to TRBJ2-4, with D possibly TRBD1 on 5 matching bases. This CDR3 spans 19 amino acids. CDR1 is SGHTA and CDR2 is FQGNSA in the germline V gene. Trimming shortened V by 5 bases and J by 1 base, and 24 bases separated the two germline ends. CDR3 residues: CASSLNWGGTWDAKNIQYF. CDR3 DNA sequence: TGTGCCAGCAGCCTCAATTGGGGCGGAACTTGGGATGCCAAAAACATTCAGTACTTC.

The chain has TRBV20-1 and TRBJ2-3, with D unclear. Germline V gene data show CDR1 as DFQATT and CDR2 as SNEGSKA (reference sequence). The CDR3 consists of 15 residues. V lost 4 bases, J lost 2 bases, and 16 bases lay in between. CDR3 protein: CSATDISSNTDTQYF. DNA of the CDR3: TGCAGTGCTACCGACATCTCAAGTAACACAGATACGCAGTATTTT.

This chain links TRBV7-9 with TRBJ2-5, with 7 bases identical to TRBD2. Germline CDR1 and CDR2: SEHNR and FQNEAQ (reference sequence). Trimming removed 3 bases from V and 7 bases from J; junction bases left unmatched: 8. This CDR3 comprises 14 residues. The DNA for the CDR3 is TGTGCCAGCAGCTTCGGACTAGGCTCGGGGACCCAGTACTTC. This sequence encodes CASSFGLGSGTQYF.

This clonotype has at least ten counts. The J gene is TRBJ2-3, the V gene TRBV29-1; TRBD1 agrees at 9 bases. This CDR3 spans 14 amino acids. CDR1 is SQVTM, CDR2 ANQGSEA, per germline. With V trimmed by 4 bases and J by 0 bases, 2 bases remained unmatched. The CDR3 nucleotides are TGCAGCGTTGGGGGGACAGGGAGCACAGATACGCAGTATTTT. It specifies CSVGGTGSTDTQYF.

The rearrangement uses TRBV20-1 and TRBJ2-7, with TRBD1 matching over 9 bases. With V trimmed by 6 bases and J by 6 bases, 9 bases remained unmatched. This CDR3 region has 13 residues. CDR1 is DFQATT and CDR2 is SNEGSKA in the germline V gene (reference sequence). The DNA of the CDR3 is TGCAGTGCGACCGGACAGGGGCCCTGCGAGCAGTACTTC. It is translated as CSATGQGPCEQYF.

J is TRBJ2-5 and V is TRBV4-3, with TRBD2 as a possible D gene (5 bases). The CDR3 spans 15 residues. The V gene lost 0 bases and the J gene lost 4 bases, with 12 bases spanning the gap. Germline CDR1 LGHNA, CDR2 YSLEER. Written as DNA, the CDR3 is TGCGCCAGCAGCCAAGACTGGGTCCGGGGAGAGACCCAGTACTTC. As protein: CASSQDWVRGETQYF.

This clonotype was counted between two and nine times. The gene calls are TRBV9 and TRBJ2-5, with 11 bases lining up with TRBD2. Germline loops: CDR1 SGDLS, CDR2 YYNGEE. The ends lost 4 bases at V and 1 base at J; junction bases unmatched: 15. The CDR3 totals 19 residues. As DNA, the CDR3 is TGTGCCAGCAGCCCCTCCGTAGCGGGGGGGACCTATACCCAAGAGACCCAGTACTTC. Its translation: CASSPSVAGGTYTQETQYF. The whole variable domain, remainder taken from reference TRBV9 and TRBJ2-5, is DSGVTQTPKHLITATGQRVTLRCSPRSGDLSVYWYQQSLDQGLQFLIQYYNGEERAKGNILERFSAQQFPDLHSELNLSSLELGDSALYFCASSPSVAGGTYTQETQYFGPGTRLLVL.

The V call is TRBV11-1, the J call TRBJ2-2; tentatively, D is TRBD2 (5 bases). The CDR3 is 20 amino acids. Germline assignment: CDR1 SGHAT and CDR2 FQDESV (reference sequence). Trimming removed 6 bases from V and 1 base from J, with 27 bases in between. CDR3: CASSTDRIVRRGLNTGELFF. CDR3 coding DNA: TGTGCCAGCAGTACAGACCGAATAGTTCGACGCGGACTGAACACCGGGGAGCTGTTTTTT.

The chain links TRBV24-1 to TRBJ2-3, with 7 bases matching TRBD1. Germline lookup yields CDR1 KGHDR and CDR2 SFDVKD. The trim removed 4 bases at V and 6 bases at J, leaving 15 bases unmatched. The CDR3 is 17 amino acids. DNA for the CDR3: TGTGCCACCAGTGACTACGGCGGCCGGGTCAGGGGGGATACGCAGTATTTT. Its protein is CATSDYGGRVRGDTQYF.